This T cell receptor beta chain was identified in a study of cytomegalovirus exposure and HLA in healthy donors (dated by TCRdb to the late 2010s). Study-wide context: An earlier analysis of about 560 of the donors reported about 300 Gb of sequence data and 117 million unique TCR beta sequences obtained from about 179 million T cells. The study used immunosequencing to profile the T cell repertoires of several hundred subjects and linked those repertoires to cytomegalovirus serostatus. To predict cytomegalovirus infection status, the study brought together high-throughput TCR immunosequencing, statistical association of individual TCRs with disease status, and machine learning. To decide whether each TCR beta V gene segment behaved as functional or pseudogenic, an earlier analysis of 587 of the donors relied on high-throughput TCR beta sequencing. All discovery cohort repertoires had been generated using a single sequencing platform. The number of typed donors differed by locus: about 620-640 for A, B, C, DRB1 and DQB1; some 500 for DQA1; about 600 for DPA1; and around 470 for DPB1. In addition to the first cohort of around 670 subjects, a separate validation cohort of some 120 different subjects was used. Among some 410 genotyped donors of the cohort, an average of around 250,000 unique TCR beta nucleotide sequences was sequenced per donor, of which about 18% were non-productive. HLA typing covered class I and class II loci at four-digit resolution. An early release that covered roughly 600 HLA-typed donors contained about 300 gigabases of sequencing data and 70 million to 100 million unique TCR sequences. Of the approximately 400 genotyped donors, around 81% fell in the genetic ancestry cluster associated with self-reported Caucasian donors. In a later genetic analysis, genome-wide SNP genotypes for about three fifths of the 666 donors were used, and that subset was treated as a discovery cohort. Alongside the repertoire data, information on donor age, sex, ethnicity and CMV serostatus was compiled. In the later analysis, no new phenotypic data were used to find candidate immune exposures; instead, reliance was placed on TCR beta sequences and their occurrence across donors. Roughly 5 DR-DQ haplotypes were handled as single units for association and clustering because linkage in the cohort was strong. The study aimed to test whether cataloging public T cell receptors could reveal signatures of past pathogen exposure. In a later analysis, previously published TCR beta repertoires from 550 to 750 donors were re-analyzed and high-resolution HLA genotyping was added so that TCR occurrence patterns could be studied. Study-level results and caveats: Only TCR beta chains were sequenced in this cohort, and the absence of alpha or paired-chain data limited detectable features. In an earlier analysis of 587 of the donors, most TCR beta V segments appeared in productive rearrangements about 87% or about 30% of the time, broadly matching IMGT annotations. It was suggested by the authors that the approach could potentially be generalized to other disease states and immunological phenotypes. In a later analysis, most CMV-associated TCR beta chains were found to appear HLA-restricted, with HLA associations seemingly driven largely by CMV exposure. The sequencing pipeline was judged likely to have produced a cluster of highly shared sequence variants as a technical artifact. Because HLA typing was missing for some donors at each locus, association tests included only the typed subset. In a later analysis, more than 15,000 TCR beta sequences were associated with specific HLA alleles at a false discovery rate of 0.05. A total of fewer than 200 TCR beta chains were listed by the study as associated with cytomegalovirus. Three of the identified cytomegalovirus-associated TCR beta chains were confirmed in vitro to be specific for cytomegalovirus antigens. In a later genetic analysis, fewer N-insertions in productive TCRs were reported among donors in an Asian-associated ancestry cluster than the roughly 640-donor mean. According to a later analysis, parvovirus B19, influenza, CMV and Epstein-Barr virus appeared linked to several top co-occurrence clusters. Some IMGT-functional V segments, including TRBV6-2 and TRBV6-3, could not be told apart with the 87-base-pair reads, so those segments were excluded. Sequencing depth was assumed to be roughly uniform across donors in the presence/absence analyses, though that assumption may not hold. The classifier was reported to diagnose cytomegalovirus status with high specificity and sensitivity in both the original cohort and the validation cohort. When HLA alleles, especially DR and DQ, strongly co-occurred, TCR associations were difficult to assign to individual alleles. In a later genetic analysis, a missense DCLRE1C variant was associated with V-gene and J-gene trimming of TCR beta chains, and the association was replicated in an independent cohort. In a later analysis, HLA-associated TCR beta chains were found to be more clonally expanded and to have lower generation probabilities than equally common non-associated chains. While some public TCRs were present in many individuals, most TCR sequences turned up only very rarely across donors. Correlated functional status among segregating V segments might be attributable to linkage disequilibrium, but an unknown experimental factor could not be ruled out. CMV serostatus was the only immune exposure information available for the cohort. About 15 rarely observed V segments, including chromosome 9 orphons, were excluded from the earlier analysis of approximately 600 of the donors because counts were too low. According to a later analysis, TCR association rates differed among HLA loci, with DRB1 alleles showing the most associated TCRs and HLA-C alleles showing the fewest. A further reported finding was that TCR beta sequences accurately predicted the HLA-A and HLA-B alleles for most subjects in the first cohort.

The library was prepared using the immunoSEQ multiplex PCR assay. For the multiplex PCR, a mixture combining 60 forward primers for TCR Vbeta segments and 13 reverse primers for TCR Jbeta segments was used. The CDR3 region of rearranged TCR beta genes was amplified from genomic DNA by a multiplex PCR assay. The amplified TCR beta libraries were sequenced on the Illumina HiSeq System as 87-base-pair reads. In the paper's pipeline: In a later analysis, tens of millions of unique TCR beta chains were counted across the roughly 610 repertoires, and approximately 11 million of these chains were shared by at least two donors. To remove PCR and sequencing errors, raw reads were error-corrected and collapsed into unique sequences using a nearest-neighbor algorithm that merged closely related sequences. V, D and J gene segments were assigned by aligning CDR3 sequences to IMGT reference sequences. Each retained sequence needed at least a six-nucleotide match to both a V gene segment and a J gene segment. Rearrangements were classified as productive when the CDR3 lacked stop codons and remained in frame with V and J, and all other rearrangements were classified as non-productive. Following IMGT convention, CDR3 was defined as the stretch from the second conserved V-encoded cysteine to the conserved J-encoded phenylalanine. In an earlier analysis of 500 to 650 of the donors, sequences lacking an unambiguous match to a single V gene segment were excluded. In an earlier analysis of some 590 of the donors, a V segment was called functional when productive rearrangements were above 56.7%, and segregating when the standard deviation between donors exceeded 5%. To diagnose cytomegalovirus status from the catalog of TCR beta chain sequences, a statistical classification framework was built. A later analysis assigned V and J genes by comparing TCR nucleotide sequences with IMGT/GENE-DB human TR gene sequences. The TCRdist pipeline was used in a later analysis to assign CDR3 sequences and most-parsimonious VDJ recombination scenarios. In a later analysis, each TCR beta chain was defined by its CDR3 amino acid sequence together with its V-gene family, and reads without a unique V-gene family were excluded. In a later analysis, approximately 590 highly shared, low-generation-probability nucleotide sequences were removed to address suspected cross-contamination and a sequencing artifact. In a later analysis, a clonal expansion index for each public chain was calculated from normalized within-repertoire ranks of inferred template counts. In a later analysis, generation probabilities were computed using a VDJ recombination model fitted to out-of-frame rearrangements, and the results were checked against IGoR. Hypergeometric tests were used in a later analysis to score TCR-TCR, TCR-HLA and TCR-CMV co-occurrence, with a repertoire-size bias correction applied to the TCR pairs. A later analysis estimated false discovery rates by permuting HLA or CMV assignments 20 times. In a later analysis, co-occurring TCRs were grouped using DBSCAN, and TCRdist sequence similarity was added for clustering within HLA-allele-positive subsets. Repertoires with fewer than 30,000 or more than 120,000 public chains were left out of co-occurrence clustering, as were about five repertoires with anomalous nucleotide sharing. As stored in TCRdb, this immuneACCESS dataset retains in-frame rearrangements with V and J assigned. A fraction of the clones does not appear; measured against another copy, unresolved V genes explain less than half of the discrepancy, and the remainder lacks a known reason. Clone size and V and J calls were adopted from that table, with D and trimming inferred from the DNA. This sample has over 140,000 clones in its table, and 70% to 90% of those were observed once. The ten largest clones capture less than 3% of the sample.

A remark on this clone: Its target antigen remains unknown. Base quality data are lacking; no much larger clone is found one base away.

The cohort comprised fewer than 750 healthy bone marrow donors. At the time of sampling, all cohort members were nominally healthy, though unrecorded immune exposures were likely present. The donor tested CMV seronegative, placing the donor among the 300 to 400 seronegative members of the cohort. Each donor provided a peripheral blood sample, and peripheral blood mononuclear cells were used for TCR beta sequencing. Genomic DNA extraction from the blood cell samples was performed with the Qiagen DNeasy Blood Extraction Kit. The CDR3 spans 13 residues, from the cysteine through the phenylalanine. Left in the record is the CDR3 DNA by itself, 39 bases read in frame from the first base. The V end loses 5 bases and the J end loses 4 bases, and a stretch of 14 bases separates them. CDR1 and CDR2, per the germline V gene, are SQVTM and ANQGSEA.

The clonotype comes from a man aged 45-60 years in good health and CMV-seronegative. Recombination connected TRBV29-1 to TRBJ1-1; 6 matching bases give a weak D call of TRBD1. The sample taken for sequencing was PBMCs. Read as DNA, the sequence is TGCAGCGTTTCTACAGGGAGGGGCACTGAAGCTTTCTTT. This gives the protein CSVSTGRGTEAFF.